The 32 T cell receptor beta chains given below trace back to one sample, sequenced in a study of cytomegalovirus exposure and HLA in healthy donors. Primers included in the PCR were 60 Vbeta and 13 Jbeta primers. TCRdb keeps only in-frame clones here, not all; method: immunoSEQ multiplex PCR. The sample is made up of about 200,000 clones, and the top ten hold 0.74% of it. The specimen was PBMCs. These receptor sequences come from a boy aged 5-17 years in good health and CMV-seronegative.

V usage is TRBV29-1 and J usage is TRBJ2-2; 8 bases map to TRBD1. V dropped 5 bases and J dropped 5; count of bases not matched to a gene: 13. The CDR3 totals 16 residues. CDR1 and CDR2 (germline): SQVTM, ANQGSEA. CDR3: CSVLEVDRGRTGELFF. DNA of the CDR3: TGCAGCGTTTTGGAGGTAGACAGGGGACGAACCGGGGAGCTGTTTTTT.

Turning to this clone: A junction end diverges from the germline sequence, so it may reflect a read error. The chain joins TRBV6-6 to TRBJ2-2, with 9 bases aligning to TRBD1. The germline CDR1 and CDR2 sequences are MNHNY and SVGAGI (reference sequence). There are 16 residues in the CDR3. The CDR3 bases are TGTGCCAGCAGTGACTCCCCGGGACAGGGAACCGGGGAGCTGTTTTTT. Residues: CASSDSPGQGTGELFF.

This rearrangement joins TRBV6-1 to TRBJ1-1; D ambiguous. CDR1 MNHNS and CDR2 SASEGT come from the germline V gene. This CDR3 comprises 15 residues. V lost 5 bases, J lost 11 bases, and 24 bases lay in between. CDR3 region: CASSPYLDGKREAFF. Written as DNA, the CDR3 is TGTGCCAGCAGTCCCTACCTGGACGGCAAAAGGGAGGCTTTCTTT.

The chain links TRBV29-1 to TRBJ1-2, with a possible D match to TRBD1 (6 bases). This CDR3 contains 12 residues. Germline V lookup: CDR1 SQVTM, CDR2 ANQGSEA. Between the trimmed V and J ends, which lost 6 bases and 7 bases, there was a span of 15 bases. DNA for the CDR3: TGCAGCGTGGGAACAGGGCGCCCTGGCTACACCTTC. It codes for CSVGTGRPGYTF.

The chain joins TRBV29-1 to TRBJ1-1; TRBD1 might be the D (6 bases). Trimming cost V 4 bases and J 1 base, with 10 bases left between them. This CDR3 region has 13 residues. Germline CDR1 SQVTM, CDR2 ANQGSEA. The CDR3 reads CSVADRPNTEAFF. CDR3 bases: TGCAGCGTTGCGGACAGACCGAACACTGAAGCTTTCTTT.

The rearrangement uses TRBV11-3 and TRBJ1-2; the D gene is possibly TRBD1 (5 bases). Germline-derived CDR1 and CDR2 are SGHNT and YENEEA. V was shortened by 2 bases and J by 6 bases, with 10 bases between the two germline ends. The CDR3 contains 13 residues. The CDR3 DNA sequence: TGTGCCAGCAGCTTAAGACAGAAAGATGGCTACACCTTC. Amino acids: CASSLRQKDGYTF.

The chain couples TRBV2 to TRBJ1-6; D is uncertain. CDR1 is SNHLY, CDR2 FYNNEI, per germline. V dropped 6 bases and J dropped 0 bases, with 18 bases sitting between them. This CDR3 has 18 amino acids. CDR3 coding DNA: TGTGCCAGCAGGGCGAGAGGGTACCTAGGCTCCTATAATTCACCCCTCCACTTT. Its protein is CASRARGYLGSYNSPLHF.

The chain links TRBV5-1 to TRBJ2-1; 14 bases agree with TRBD2. The V gene's germline CDR1 is SGHRS and CDR2 YFSETQ. The CDR3 is 17 residues long. Trimming removed 6 bases from V and 9 bases from J; junction bases left unmatched: 14. For the CDR3, the DNA is TGCGCCAGCACCGGACCGACTAGCGGGGGGGCCTACGGTGAGCAGTTCTTC. This encodes CASTGPTSGGAYGEQFF.

The chain carries TRBV6-6 and TRBJ2-7; D is uncertain. V dropped 3 bases and J dropped 2 bases, with 11 bases sitting between them. Germline lookup yields CDR1 MNHNY and CDR2 SVGAGI (reference sequence). CDR3 length equals 14 residues. As DNA, the CDR3 is TGTGCCAGCAGTTATCCGGCCGGAGCCTACGAGCAGTACTTC. Translation gives CASSYPAGAYEQYF.

This chain connects TRBV20-1 to TRBJ2-1, with TRBD1 as a possible D gene (7 bases). V was clipped by 8 bases and J by 6 bases, with 11 bases between them. The CDR3 sequence is 11 residues long. Germline V gene lookup returns CDR1 DFQATT and CDR2 SNEGSKA (reference sequence). CDR3 region: CSPQGGNEQFF. The CDR3 DNA is TGCAGTCCCCAGGGGGGCAATGAGCAGTTCTTC.

The V gene is TRBV5-4, the J gene TRBJ2-7, with D tentatively TRBD1 (5 bases). Between the trimmed V and J ends, which lost 4 bases and 4 bases, there was a span of 9 bases. This CDR3 is built from 12 residues. Germline V gives CDR1 SGHNT, CDR2 YYREEE (reference sequence). The CDR3 bases are TGTGCCAGCAGCAAGGACACATACGAGCAGTACTTC. Translation: CASSKDTYEQYF.

The V and J genes are TRBV30 and TRBJ1-4; 7 bases are shared with TRBD1. There are 14 residues in the CDR3. Germline CDR1 reads GTSNPN; CDR2 reads SVGIG (reference sequence). The V segment lost 4 bases and the J segment 4 bases; nucleotides outside the gene matches: 6. As DNA, the CDR3 is TGTGCCTGGACCGTGGGACAGCTTAATGAAAAACTGTTTTTT. It codes for CAWTVGQLNEKLFF.

V gene TRBV19 combines with J gene TRBJ2-3; 7 bases agree with TRBD1. Germline assignment: CDR1 LNHDA and CDR2 SQIVND (reference sequence). J was trimmed by 3 bases and V by 8 bases; bases with no gene match: 14. The CDR3 is 16 amino acids. Here the CDR3 DNA reads TGTGCCAGTTCAGGGGGTAGGTCGGGTGGGACAGATACGCAGTATTTT. Residues: CASSGGRSGGTDTQYF.

The chain has TRBV2 and TRBJ1-1; 8 bases agree with TRBD1. The CDR3 extends over 17 amino acids. The V gene's germline CDR1 is SNHLY and CDR2 FYNNEI. With V trimmed by 5 bases and J by 0 bases, 11 bases remained unmatched. The CDR3: CASSPQGAGLMNTEAFF. The CDR3 DNA reads as TGTGCCAGCAGTCCTCAGGGGGCAGGGCTTATGAACACTGAAGCTTTCTTT. Variable domain in full (rest from reference TRBV2 and TRBJ1-1): EPEVTQTPSHQVTQMGQEVILRCVPISNHLYFYWYRQILGQKVEFLVSFYNNEISEKSEIFDDQFSVERPDGSNFTLKIRSTKLEDSAMYFCASSPQGAGLMNTEAFFGQGTRLTVV.

The J gene is TRBJ2-1, the V gene TRBV2; 11 bases match TRBD2. CDR3 length: 13 amino acids. Germline lookup yields CDR1 SNHLY and CDR2 FYNNEI. Unmatched junction bases numbered 1, after V lost 8 bases and J lost 4 bases. In DNA form, the CDR3 reads TGTGCCAGCCGACTAGCGGGGTACAATGAGCAGTTCTTC. Translation: CASRLAGYNEQFF.

The V call is TRBV18, the J call TRBJ1-1; TRBD1 aligns across 9 bases. In germline, CDR1 is KGHSH, CDR2 LQKENI. J was trimmed by 6 bases and V by 3 bases; bases with no gene match: 8. The CDR3 has 15 amino acids. Here the CDR3 reads CASSPSGQGLAEAFF. The CDR3 DNA sequence: TGTGCCAGCTCACCGTCCGGACAGGGGCTAGCTGAAGCTTTCTTT.

This chain joins TRBV7-9 and TRBJ2-3; tentatively, D is TRBD1 (6 bases). Between the trimmed V and J ends, which lost 1 base and 3 bases, there was a span of 8 bases. Germline CDR1 is SEHNR and CDR2 is FQNEAQ (reference sequence). This CDR3 has 14 residues. The CDR3 here is CASSLVQGTDTQYF. The CDR3 bases are TGTGCCAGCAGCTTAGTGCAGGGGACAGATACGCAGTATTTT.

The rearrangement uses TRBV7-6 and TRBJ2-7, with 7 nucleotides matching TRBD1. V shed 5 bases and J 3 bases; nucleotides not matched to a gene: 4. Germline CDR1 and CDR2: SGHVS and FNYEAQ. The CDR3 consists of 13 residues. CDR3 protein: CASSLGTVYEQYF. The CDR3 nucleotides are TGTGCCAGCAGCCTGGGGACAGTCTACGAGCAGTACTTC.

The chain couples TRBV19 to TRBJ2-3; D might be TRBD2 (5 bases). This CDR3 spans 15 amino acids. Germline lookup yields CDR1 LNHDA and CDR2 SQIVND (reference sequence). V was trimmed by 4 bases and J by 6 bases, leaving 17 bases between them. The CDR3 nucleotides read TGTGCCAGTAGTAGACCTCAGGACTCCCATGATACGCAGTATTTT. Translating it yields CASSRPQDSHDTQYF.

About this clone itself: The junction differs from germline at one of its ends, possibly a read error. Other DNA sequences in this sample translate to the same CDR3. The chain uses TRBV11-2 and TRBJ1-5, with D hard to call. Germline V gene lookup returns CDR1 SGHAT and CDR2 FQNNGV. The CDR3 has 13 amino acids. The DNA for the CDR3 is TGTGCCAGCAGCCTAGAGGGCGGGCAGCCCCAGCATTTT. Its translation: CASSLEGGQPQHF.

The V gene is TRBV18, the J gene TRBJ1-6; a weak D match, TRBD1 (6 bases). V shed 2 bases and J shed 11 bases, with 19 bases lying between them. The CDR3 is 16 amino acids. Germline CDR1 is KGHSH and CDR2 is LQKENI. Written as DNA, the CDR3 is TGTGCCAGCTCACCAACTACAGGGCTCGGAGATCCACCCCTCCACTTT. Translated, it gives CASSPTTGLGDPPLHF.

This chain joins TRBV7-9 and TRBJ2-1; perhaps TRBD2 as D (5 bases). The CDR3 has 13 amino acids. The germline gives CDR1 SEHNR, CDR2 FQNEAQ (reference sequence). Trimming shortened V by 5 bases and J by 10 bases, and 15 bases separated the two germline ends. CDR3 nucleotide sequence: TGTGCCAGCAGCCCGCCGGGGATCCAGGAGCAGTTCTTC. Protein sequence: CASSPPGIQEQFF.

This chain joins TRBV19 and TRBJ1-2; 7 nucleotides agree with TRBD1. This CDR3 has 16 amino acids. The trim removed 3 bases at V and 8 bases at J, leaving 15 bases unmatched. CDR1 and CDR2 (germline): LNHDA, SQIVND (reference sequence). Here the CDR3 reads CASSIPFPGQLGGYTF. Here the CDR3 DNA reads TGTGCCAGTAGTATCCCTTTTCCGGGACAGTTGGGGGGCTACACCTTC.

This chain joins TRBV27 and TRBJ2-3; D not resolved. The CDR3 is 13 amino acids. Trimming left V 3 bases short and J 6 bases short, with 10 bases between. Germline CDR1 is MNHEY and CDR2 is SMNVEV (reference sequence). CDR3 nucleotides: TGTGCCAGCAGTTTTTCAGGATCTGATACGCAGTATTTT. It encodes CASSFSGSDTQYF.

The chain has TRBV5-6 and TRBJ1-1; no definite D call. With 6 bases removed from V and 1 base from J, the gap between germline ends came to 10 bases. Germline CDR1 and CDR2: SGHDT and YYEEEE. The CDR3 has 13 amino acids. CDR3 nucleotides: TGTGCCAGCACCGCGACACCGAACACTGAAGCTTTCTTT. Protein product: CASTATPNTEAFF.

The J gene is TRBJ1-5, the V gene TRBV30; a weak D match, TRBD1 (5 bases). The CDR3 totals 13 residues. CDR1 and CDR2 from the germline V gene are GTSNPN and SVGIG (reference sequence). With 4 bases removed from V and 0 bases from J, the gap between germline ends came to 7 bases. CDR3 DNA: TGTGCCTGGAAACAGGATAGCAATCAGCCCCAGCATTTT. Amino acids: CAWKQDSNQPQHF.

This rearrangement joins TRBV6-6 to TRBJ2-5; 16 nucleotides agree with TRBD2. The CDR3 contains 16 residues. Germline lookup yields CDR1 MNHNY and CDR2 SVGAGI (reference sequence). J was trimmed by 3 bases and V by 6 bases; bases with no gene match: 4. The CDR3 loop is CASRPGLAGGKETQYF. CDR3 bases: TGTGCCAGCAGGCCGGGACTAGCGGGGGGGAAAGAGACCCAGTACTTC.

The rearrangement links TRBV2 to TRBJ2-3; 9 nucleotides line up with TRBD2. This CDR3 is built from 15 residues. Germline V lookup: CDR1 SNHLY, CDR2 FYNNEI. J lost 1 base, V lost 8 bases, and 7 bases had no gene match. In DNA form, the CDR3 reads TGTGCCAGCTTGGGACTAGCTATGGGCACAGATACGCAGTATTTT. It encodes CASLGLAMGTDTQYF.

The CDR3 nucleotides read TGCGCCAGCAGCTTCGAGTGGGATACGCAGTATTTT. Translation: CASSFEWDTQYF. The genes are TRBV5-1 and TRBJ2-3; D gene ambiguous. V lost 2 bases and J lost 6, with 7 bases in between. CDR1 and CDR2 (germline): SGHRS, YFSETQ. This CDR3 is built from 12 residues.

This chain links TRBV7-8 with TRBJ2-5; D call uncertain. This CDR3 has 12 amino acids. Between the trimmed V and J ends, which lost 3 bases and 4 bases, there was a span of 6 bases. From germline, CDR1 is SGHVS and CDR2 FQNEAQ. The CDR3 loop reads CASSFTRETQYF. CDR3 bases: TGTGCCAGCAGCTTCACGAGAGAGACCCAGTACTTC.

The chain employs TRBV4-1 and TRBJ1-2; D perhaps matches TRBD1 (5 bases). Germline CDR1 and CDR2: MGHRA and YSYEKL. The V and J ends lost 4 bases and 8 bases respectively, with 17 bases between them. The CDR3 sequence is 14 residues long. CDR3 in amino acids: CASSRGTDPRGYTF. CDR3 coding DNA: TGCGCCAGCAGCCGCGGGACGGACCCCCGGGGCTACACCTTC.

Details on this clone: At one boundary the junction diverges from the germline segment, which might be a read error. V and J are TRBV7-9 and TRBJ1-2, with 9 positions matching TRBD1. Germline CDR1 SEHNR, CDR2 FQNEAQ (reference sequence). The CDR3 sequence is 16 residues long. The chain's CDR3 is CASSYATGTGTYGHTF. CDR3 in DNA: TGTGCCAGCAGCTACGCTACCGGGACAGGGACCTATGGCCACACCTTC. The full variable domain, completed using reference TRBV7-9 and TRBJ1-2, is DTGVSQNPRHKITKRGQNVTFRCDPISEHNRLYWYRQTLGQGPEFLTYFQNEAQLEKSRLLSDRFSAERPKGSFSTLEIQRTEQGDSAMYLCASSYATGTGTYGHTFGSGTRLTVV.